The 19 T cell receptor beta chains below all came from one sample that was sequenced in a study of blood T cell repertoires in COVID-19. The data were produced by immunoSEQ multiplex PCR, yet TCRdb's version contains in-frame clones alone and is incomplete. Counted here are some 69,000 clones, roughly 87% occurring once; the ten biggest clones make up 0.52%. What was sequenced was peripheral blood. These receptors all come from a man aged 45 to 65 with COVID-19, enrolled during active disease.

The rearrangement uses TRBV7-2 and TRBJ1-2, with 7 bases matching TRBD1. Germline V gene data show CDR1 as SGHTA and CDR2 as FQGNSA. With 3 bases clipped from V and 7 bases from J, the junction kept 5 bases outside the gene matches. This CDR3 is built from 13 residues. CDR3 sequence: CASSLDRSFGYTF. The CDR3 nucleotides are TGTGCCAGCAGCTTGGACAGGTCTTTTGGCTACACCTTC.

The V and J genes are TRBV7-9 and TRBJ2-4; 8 bases map to TRBD1. Trimming took 4 bases from V and 9 from J; bases not matched to a gene: 8. The CDR3 length is 14 residues. In germline, CDR1 is SEHNR, CDR2 FQNEAQ (reference sequence). The CDR3 coding sequence is TGTGCCAGCAGCTCGGACAGGGTAGGTACCATTCAGTACTTC. It translates to CASSSDRVGTIQYF.

V gene TRBV28 combines with J gene TRBJ2-7, with D unclear. From germline, CDR1 is MDHEN and CDR2 SYDVKM. Trimming removed 2 bases at V and 9 bases at J, with 23 bases between. The CDR3 spans 16 residues. CDR3 coding DNA: TGTGCCAGCAGTTTAGGCCTTGGCAGGCTGACGATGGCGCAGTACTTC. Protein product: CASSLGLGRLTMAQYF.

This sequence joins TRBV27 and TRBJ2-7, with 10 nucleotides matching TRBD1. The V and J ends lost 4 bases and 2 bases, in that order; junction bases with no gene match: 5. The length of the CDR3 is 15 residues. The V gene's germline CDR1 is MNHEY and CDR2 SMNVEV (reference sequence). The CDR3 region is CASSSAGTGAYEQYF. CDR3 nucleotide sequence: TGTGCCAGCAGTTCCGCCGGGACAGGGGCCTACGAGCAGTACTTC.

The chain combines TRBV5-4 with TRBJ2-3, with a tentative D call TRBD1 (6 bases). Trimming left V 0 bases short and J 1 base short, with 15 bases between. This CDR3 is 17 amino acids long. CDR1 and CDR2 (germline): SGHNT, YYREEE (reference sequence). The CDR3 sequence is CASSLGGRAGGTDTQYF. CDR3 DNA: TGTGCCAGCAGCTTGGGGGGCCGGGCAGGGGGCACAGATACGCAGTATTTT.

Only one count was recorded for this clone. The chain carries TRBV4-1 and TRBJ2-2; possible D gene TRBD2, 6 bases. The CDR3 spans 15 residues. Germline V gene sequence: CDR1 MGHRA, CDR2 YSYEKL. V lost 3 bases, J lost 0 bases, and 8 bases lay in between. The CDR3 protein is CASSHSGANTGELFF. The CDR3 DNA reads as TGCGCCAGCAGCCATAGCGGAGCGAACACCGGGGAGCTGTTTTTT.

The J gene is TRBJ2-1, the V gene TRBV7-8, with D hard to call. CDR3 length: 11 amino acids. Germline V CDR1 and CDR2: SGHVS, FQNEAQ. Trimming cost V 5 bases and J 9 bases, with 8 bases left between them. CDR3 in amino acids: CASSPVGEQFF. In DNA form, the CDR3 reads TGTGCCAGCAGCCCGGTTGGTGAGCAGTTCTTC. Full variable domain (remainder filled in from reference TRBV7-8 and TRBJ2-1): GAGVSQSPRYKVAKRGQDVALRCDPISGHVSLFWYQQALGQGPEFLTYFQNEAQLDKSGLPSDRFFAERPEGSVSTLKIQRTQQEDSAVYLCASSPVGEQFFGPGTRLTVL.

The V gene is TRBV5-4, the J gene TRBJ1-2; TRBD1 is a possible D gene (6 bases). The germline CDR1 and CDR2 sequences are SGHNT and YYREEE (reference sequence). V was trimmed by 3 bases and J by 5 bases, leaving 14 bases between them. This CDR3 contains 14 residues. CDR3 sequence reads: CASSSDSGGYGYTF. The CDR3 nucleotides read TGTGCCAGCAGCTCGGACAGCGGGGGGTATGGCTACACCTTC.

This chain uses TRBV7-3 with TRBJ2-6; D is ambiguous. The V end was cut by 4 bases, the J end by 0 bases, with 13 bases between. CDR1 is SGHTA, CDR2 FQGTGA, per germline. This CDR3 contains 17 residues. The CDR3 DNA sequence: TGTGCCAGCAGCTATGGCGGCTCCAACTCTGGGGCCAACGTCCTGACTTTC. It codes for CASSYGGSNSGANVLTF.

This chain connects TRBV18 to TRBJ2-1, with 9 bases matching TRBD2. The germline V gene encodes CDR1 KGHSH and CDR2 LQKENI. The length of the CDR3 is 15 residues. Losses at the gene ends were 3 bases for V and 4 bases for J; bases not matched to a gene: 4. CDR3 amino acids: CASSPRTSAYNEQFF. The CDR3 bases are TGTGCCAGCTCACCCCGGACTAGCGCGTACAATGAGCAGTTCTTC.

The CDR3 nucleotides are TGTGCCAGCAATTTGAACAGTCTAGAGACCCAGTACTTC. Protein: CASNLNSLETQYF. The chain combines TRBV2 with TRBJ2-5, with D uncertain. Germline V gene lookup returns CDR1 SNHLY and CDR2 FYNNEI. The CDR3 loop spans 13 amino acids. Trimming cost V 7 bases and J 4 bases, with 13 bases left between them.

This chain uses TRBV19 with TRBJ1-3; D is perhaps TRBD1 (6 bases). Germline values: CDR1 LNHDA, CDR2 SQIVND (reference sequence). CDR3 length: 15 amino acids. Trimming shortened V by 7 bases and J by 0 bases, and 13 bases separated the two germline ends. The CDR3 spells CASTQGPNSGNTIYF. CDR3 DNA sequence: TGTGCCAGTACGCAGGGGCCCAACTCTGGAAACACCATATATTTT.

The CDR3 bases are TGTGCCAGCAGCCAAGTATCGAGACAGGGCTCTTATGGCTACACCTTC. It is translated as CASSQVSRQGSYGYTF. The rearrangement joins TRBV3-1 (or the pseudogene TRBV3-2) to TRBJ1-2; 7 bases fit TRBD1. V lost 1 base and J lost 5; bases outside the gene matches: 10. Germline assignment: CDR1 LGHDT and CDR2 YNNKEL (reference sequence). CDR3 size: 16 residues.

This chain's CDR3 is CASSLIGQGHYEQYF. The CDR3 nucleotides are TGTGCCAGCAGTTTAATAGGACAGGGGCATTACGAGCAGTACTTC. The chain employs TRBV28 and TRBJ2-7, with 9 bases that match TRBD1. The CDR3 covers 15 residues. Germline loops: CDR1 MDHEN, CDR2 SYDVKM. J was trimmed by 4 bases and V by 2 bases; bases with no gene match: 6.

This sequence joins TRBV19 and TRBJ1-4; 7 bases agree with TRBD1. The V gene end was trimmed by 5 bases and the J gene end by 8 bases; junction bases not matched to a gene: 8. Germline V gene lookup returns CDR1 LNHDA and CDR2 SQIVND (reference sequence). CDR3 length: 14 residues. The CDR3 sequence: CASSSTGAPEKLFF. CDR3 nucleotides: TGTGCCAGTAGTTCTACAGGGGCCCCGGAAAAACTGTTTTTT.

The sample holds one count of this clone. The CDR3 here is CASTPYGAANGYTF. The CDR3 region has the DNA TGTGCCAGCACACCCTATGGGGCGGCAAATGGCTACACCTTC. The chain is built from TRBV28 and TRBJ1-2, with D perhaps TRBD1 (5 bases). Germline V gives CDR1 MDHEN, CDR2 SYDVKM. CDR3 length equals 14 residues. Deletions cut 7 bases from V and 6 bases from J, with 18 bases between.

The chain has TRBV28 and TRBJ1-2; TRBD1 aligns across 7 bases. From germline, CDR1 is MDHEN and CDR2 SYDVKM. CDR3 length: 14 amino acids. The V gene end was trimmed by 10 bases and the J gene end by 5 bases; junction bases not matched to a gene: 13. Written as DNA, the CDR3 is TGTGCCACCCTAGACAGGGTCCCGCCTTATGGCTACACCTTC. Translated, it gives CATLDRVPPYGYTF.

This rearrangement joins TRBV19 to TRBJ1-3; D is unresolved. V was pared by 5 bases and J by 3 bases, with 5 bases between. From germline, CDR1 is LNHDA and CDR2 SQIVND (reference sequence). The CDR3 has 12 residues. The CDR3 here is CASSEDGNTIYF. DNA for the CDR3: TGTGCCAGTAGTGAGGATGGAAACACCATATATTTT.

This clone was picked up one time. This rearrangement joins TRBV29-1 to TRBJ2-1, with 10 bases fitting TRBD2. Germline CDR1 reads SQVTM; CDR2 reads ANQGSEA. There are 14 residues in the CDR3. The V and J ends lost 2 bases and 9 bases, in that order; junction bases with no gene match: 7. The CDR3 bases are TGCAGCGTTGAACCAAGCGGGAGGGCCCTTGAGCAGTTCTTC. As protein: CSVEPSGRALEQFF.